The present T cell receptor beta chain was sequenced within a study of T and B cells in COVID-19 patients. About the study: COVID-19 patients gave peripheral blood either during active infection or after recovery.

Multiplex PCR with BIOMED2 TRB-A/B primer pools amplified TRB rearrangements. TCRdb called the multiplex PCR reads again in MiXCR, with one record for every CDR3 protein. The sample has tens of thousands of distinct CDR3 sequences, about 33% seen once. TRB was amplified from around 250-500 ng of blood genomic DNA. General observations from the study: Patients with COVID-19 reportedly showed strongly skewed T cell receptor beta variable and joining gene usage. Of thousands of TCR clusters found only in the recovered cohort, fewer than 40 had low generation probability. Active COVID-19 showed highly clonal TRB repertoires; recovery showed diversity and richness above healthy donors.

Germline CDR1 is DFQATT and CDR2 is SNEGSKA (reference sequence). The CDR3 totals 15 residues. V lost 3 bases and J lost 0, with 12 bases in between. Concerning this clonotype itself: Its antigen is currently unknown.

The sequenced sample consisted of blood. The chain uses TRBV20-1 and TRBJ1-5, with a possible D match to TRBD1 (5 bases). This TCR derives from a human donor who had recovered from COVID-19. The CDR3 DNA reads TGCAGTGCTAGTTTGGGGGGATCTAGCAATCAGCCCCAGCATTTT. Translation: CSASLGGSSNQPQHF.